These T cell receptor beta chains were read from a single sample in a study of cytomegalovirus exposure and HLA in healthy donors. Assay: immunoSEQ multiplex PCR; the TCRdb copy retains only in-frame clones and omits some. This table lists about 210,000 clones. The sample taken for sequencing was PBMCs. The origin of the receptors is a woman aged 30 to 39 in good health and CMV-seropositive. Each CDR3 is given with its conserved first and last residue.

j_call	v_call	cdr3_aa
TRBJ1-2	TRBV4-1	CASSQGTGSPFGYTF
TRBJ2-7	TRBV10-1	CASSPGSSRSSYEQYF
TRBJ1-1	TRBV6-5	CASSYSRGTAFF
TRBJ1-4	TRBV9	CASSTRTGVGPEKLFF
TRBJ2-2	TRBV19	CASSIQRPGELFF
TRBJ1-4	TRBV10-3	CAIKSGQTNEKLFF
TRBJ2-2	TRBV4-3	CASSHSTSGRWTGELFF
TRBJ1-2	TRBV19	CASSIGTGAYGYTF
TRBJ2-5	TRBV2	CASKYGGTQETQYF
TRBJ2-7	TRBV10-1	CASSGLPGLAGSSYEQYF
TRBJ1-1	TRBV6-1	CASSEASGTGALAFF